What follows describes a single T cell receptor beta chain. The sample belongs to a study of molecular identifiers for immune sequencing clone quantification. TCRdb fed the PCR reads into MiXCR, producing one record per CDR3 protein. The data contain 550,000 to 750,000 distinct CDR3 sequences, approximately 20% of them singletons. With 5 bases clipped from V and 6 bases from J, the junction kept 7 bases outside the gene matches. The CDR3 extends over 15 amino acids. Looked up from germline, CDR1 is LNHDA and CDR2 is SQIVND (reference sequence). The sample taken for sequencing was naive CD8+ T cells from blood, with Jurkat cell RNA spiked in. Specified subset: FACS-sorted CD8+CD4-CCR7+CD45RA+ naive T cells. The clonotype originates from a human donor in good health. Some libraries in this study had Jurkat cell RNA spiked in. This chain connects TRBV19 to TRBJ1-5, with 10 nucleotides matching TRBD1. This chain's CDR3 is CASSPTGGETQPQHF. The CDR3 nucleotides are TGTGCCAGTAGTCCGACAGGGGGCGAGACTCAGCCCCAGCATTTT. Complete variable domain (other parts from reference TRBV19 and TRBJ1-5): DGGITQSPKYLFRKEGQNVTLSCEQNLNHDAMYWYRQDPGQGLRLIYYSQIVNDFQKGDIAEGYSVSREKKESFPLTVTSAQKNPTAFYLCASSPTGGETQPQHFGDGTRLSIL.